This T cell receptor beta chain was identified during a study of OX40 agonist ivuxolimab in advanced cancers. Study-wide context: Ivuxolimab, an agonistic anti-OX40 (CD134) antibody, was given to patients.

Using immunoSEQ multiplex PCR, the repertoire was profiled, and TCRdb retains in-frame clones only, with some absent. Found here are about 72,000 clones, about 91% of them singletons; the top ten hold approximately 0.92%. Patients had blood sampled at baseline and again on cycle 4 day 1 and cycle 7 day 1. The CDR3 spans 16 residues. V was clipped by 5 bases and J by 3 bases; unmatched bases: 12. Germline V gene data show CDR1 as SEHNR and CDR2 as FQNEAQ (reference sequence). This TCR was sampled from an adult with an advanced solid tumor such as melanoma, head and neck, liver or kidney cancer. This sequence joins TRBV7-9 and TRBJ2-7; 8 nucleotides align to TRBD1. The sample was CD4+ or CD8+ T cells sorted from blood, taken in a trial of the OX40 agonist ivuxolimab. The CDR3 sequence: CASSLYRGSQVYEQYF. The CDR3, as DNA: TGTGCCAGCAGCCTTTACAGGGGGAGTCAGGTCTACGAGCAGTACTTC. The complete variable domain, with remaining parts taken from reference TRBV7-9 and TRBJ2-7, reads DTGVSQNPRHKITKRGQNVTFRCDPISEHNRLYWYRQTLGQGPEFLTYFQNEAQLEKSRLLSDRFSAERPKGSFSTLEIQRTEQGDSAMYLCASSLYRGSQVYEQYFGPGTRLTVT.